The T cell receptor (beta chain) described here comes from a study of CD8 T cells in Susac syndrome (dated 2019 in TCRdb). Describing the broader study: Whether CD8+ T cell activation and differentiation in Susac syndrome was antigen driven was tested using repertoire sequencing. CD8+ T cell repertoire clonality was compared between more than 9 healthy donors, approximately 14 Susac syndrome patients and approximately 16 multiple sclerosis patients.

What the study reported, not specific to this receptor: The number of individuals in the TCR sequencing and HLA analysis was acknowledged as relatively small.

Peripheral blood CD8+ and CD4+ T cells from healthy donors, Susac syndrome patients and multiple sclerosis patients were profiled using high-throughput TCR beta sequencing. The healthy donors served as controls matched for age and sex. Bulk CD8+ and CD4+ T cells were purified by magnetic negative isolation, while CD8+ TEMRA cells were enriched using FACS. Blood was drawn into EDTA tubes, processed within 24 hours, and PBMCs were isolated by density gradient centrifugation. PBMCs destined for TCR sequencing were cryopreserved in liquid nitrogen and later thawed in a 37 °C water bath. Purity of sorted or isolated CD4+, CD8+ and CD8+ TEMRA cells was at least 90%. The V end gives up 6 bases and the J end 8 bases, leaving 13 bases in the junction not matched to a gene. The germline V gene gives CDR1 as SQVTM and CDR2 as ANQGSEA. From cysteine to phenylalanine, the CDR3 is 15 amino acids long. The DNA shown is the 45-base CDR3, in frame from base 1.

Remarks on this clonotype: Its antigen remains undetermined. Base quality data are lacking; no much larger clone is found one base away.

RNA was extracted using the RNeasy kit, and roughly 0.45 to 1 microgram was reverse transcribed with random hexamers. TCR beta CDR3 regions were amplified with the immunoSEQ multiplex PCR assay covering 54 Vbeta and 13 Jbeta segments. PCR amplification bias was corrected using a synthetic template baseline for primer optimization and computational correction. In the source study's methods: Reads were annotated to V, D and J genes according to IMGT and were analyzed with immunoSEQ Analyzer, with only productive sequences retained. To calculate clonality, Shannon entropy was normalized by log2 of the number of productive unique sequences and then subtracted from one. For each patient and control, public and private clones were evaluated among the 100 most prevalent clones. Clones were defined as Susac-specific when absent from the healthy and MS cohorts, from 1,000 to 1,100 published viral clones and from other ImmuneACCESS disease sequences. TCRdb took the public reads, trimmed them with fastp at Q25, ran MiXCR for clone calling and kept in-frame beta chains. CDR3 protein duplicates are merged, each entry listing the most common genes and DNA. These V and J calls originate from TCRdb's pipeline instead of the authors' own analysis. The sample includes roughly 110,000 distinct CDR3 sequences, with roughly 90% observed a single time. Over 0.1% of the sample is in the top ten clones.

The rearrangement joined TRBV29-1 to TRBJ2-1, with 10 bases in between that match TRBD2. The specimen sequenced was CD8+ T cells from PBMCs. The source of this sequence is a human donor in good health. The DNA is TGCAGCGTCGGCGTAGGTCTAGCGGGAGTGTATGAGCAGTTCTTC. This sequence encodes CSVGVGLAGVYEQFF.